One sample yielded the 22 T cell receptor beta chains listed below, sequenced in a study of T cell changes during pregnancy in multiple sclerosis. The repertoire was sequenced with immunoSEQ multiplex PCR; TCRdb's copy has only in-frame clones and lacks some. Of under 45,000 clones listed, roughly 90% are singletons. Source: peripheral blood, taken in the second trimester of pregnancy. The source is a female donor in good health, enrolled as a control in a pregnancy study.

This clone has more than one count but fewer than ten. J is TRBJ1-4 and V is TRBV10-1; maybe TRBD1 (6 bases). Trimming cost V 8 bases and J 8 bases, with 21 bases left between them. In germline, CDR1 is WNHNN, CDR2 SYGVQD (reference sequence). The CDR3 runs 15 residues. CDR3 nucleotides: TGCGCCAGCGAAGATACAGGGCCCTTAGAAGAAAAACTGTTTTTT. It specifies CASEDTGPLEEKLFF.

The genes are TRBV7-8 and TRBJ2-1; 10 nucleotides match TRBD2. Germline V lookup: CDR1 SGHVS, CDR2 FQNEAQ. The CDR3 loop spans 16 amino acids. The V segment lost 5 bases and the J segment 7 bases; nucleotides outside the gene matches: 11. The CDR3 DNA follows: TGTGCCAGCAGCGACCGAGCGGGGGGGCCCGCGAATGAGCAGTTCTTC. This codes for CASSDRAGGPANEQFF.

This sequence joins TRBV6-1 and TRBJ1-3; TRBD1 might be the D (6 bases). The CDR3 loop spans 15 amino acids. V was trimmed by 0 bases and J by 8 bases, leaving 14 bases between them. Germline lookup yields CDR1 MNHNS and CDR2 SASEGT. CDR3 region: CASSEAQSGGHTIYF. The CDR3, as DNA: TGTGCCAGCAGTGAAGCGCAGTCCGGGGGGCACACCATATATTTT.

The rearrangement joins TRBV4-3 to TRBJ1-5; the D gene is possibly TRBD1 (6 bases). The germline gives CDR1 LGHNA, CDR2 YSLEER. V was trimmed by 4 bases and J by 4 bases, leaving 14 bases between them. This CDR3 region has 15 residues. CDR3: CASSPDSGPNQPQHF. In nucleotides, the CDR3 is TGCGCCAGCAGCCCGGACAGCGGCCCTAATCAGCCCCAGCATTTT.

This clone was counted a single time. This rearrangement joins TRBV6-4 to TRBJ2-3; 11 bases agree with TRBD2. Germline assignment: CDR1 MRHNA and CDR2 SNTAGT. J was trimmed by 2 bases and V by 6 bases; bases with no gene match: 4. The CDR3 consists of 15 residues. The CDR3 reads CASSLTSGNTDTQYF. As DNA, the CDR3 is TGTGCCAGCAGCCTGACTAGCGGGAACACAGATACGCAGTATTTT.

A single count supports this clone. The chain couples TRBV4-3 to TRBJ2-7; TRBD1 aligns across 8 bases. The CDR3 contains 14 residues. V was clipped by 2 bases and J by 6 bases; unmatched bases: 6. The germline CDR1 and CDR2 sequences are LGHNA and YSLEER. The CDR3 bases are TGCGCCAGCAGCCAACTCCAGGGGGCTGGCGAGCAGTACTTC. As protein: CASSQLQGAGEQYF.

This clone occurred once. The CDR3, as DNA: TGTGCCAGCAGTGATGGACAGATGCAAGAGACCCAGTACTTC. Its protein product is CASSDGQMQETQYF. V is TRBV25-1 and J is TRBJ2-5; D is perhaps TRBD1 (6 bases). Trimming shortened V by 3 bases and J by 2 bases, and 10 bases separated the two germline ends. Germline loops: CDR1 MGHDK, CDR2 SYGVNS. The CDR3 is made up of 14 amino acids. Drawing the rest from reference TRBV25-1 and TRBJ2-5, the complete variable domain is EADIYQTPRYLVIGTGKKITLECSQTMGHDKMYWYQQDPGMELHLIHYSYGVNSTEKGDLSSESTVSRIRTEHFPLTLESARPSHTSQYLCASSDGQMQETQYFGPGTRLLVL.

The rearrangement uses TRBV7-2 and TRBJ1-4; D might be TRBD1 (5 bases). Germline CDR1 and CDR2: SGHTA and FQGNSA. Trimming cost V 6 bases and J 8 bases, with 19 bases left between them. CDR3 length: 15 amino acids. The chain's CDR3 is CASSYSGGVREKLFF. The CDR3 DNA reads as TGTGCCAGCAGTTACAGTGGGGGGGTGAGGGAAAAACTGTTTTTT.

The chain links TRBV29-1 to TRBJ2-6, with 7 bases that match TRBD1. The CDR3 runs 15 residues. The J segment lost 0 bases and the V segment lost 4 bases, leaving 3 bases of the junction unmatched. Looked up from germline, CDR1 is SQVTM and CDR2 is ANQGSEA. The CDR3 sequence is CSVAAGGSGANVLTF. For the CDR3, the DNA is TGCAGCGTTGCGGCAGGGGGCTCTGGGGCCAACGTCCTGACTTTC.

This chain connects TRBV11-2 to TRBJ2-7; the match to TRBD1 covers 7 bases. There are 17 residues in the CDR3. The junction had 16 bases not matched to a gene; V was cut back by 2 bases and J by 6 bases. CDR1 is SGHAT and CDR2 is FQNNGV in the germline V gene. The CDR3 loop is CASSLFHDRVSTCEQYF. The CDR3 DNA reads TGTGCCAGCAGCTTATTCCATGACAGGGTAAGTACCTGCGAGCAGTACTTC.

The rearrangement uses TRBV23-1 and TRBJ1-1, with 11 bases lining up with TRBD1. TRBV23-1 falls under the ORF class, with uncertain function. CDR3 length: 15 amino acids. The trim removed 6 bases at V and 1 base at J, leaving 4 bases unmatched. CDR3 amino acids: CASRLDRGRNTEAFF. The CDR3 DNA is TGCGCCAGCAGATTGGACAGGGGGCGGAACACTGAAGCTTTCTTT.

CDR3 nucleotides: TGTGCCAGCAGCCATAAAAAAAACGTAGCGGGGGAGGAGACCCAGTACTTC. Translated: CASSHKKNVAGEETQYF. This chain connects TRBV5-4 to TRBJ2-5; TRBD2 matches at 9 bases. Trimming took 4 bases from V and 5 from J; bases not matched to a gene: 15. Germline CDR1 SGHNT, CDR2 YYREEE (reference sequence). The CDR3 has 17 residues.

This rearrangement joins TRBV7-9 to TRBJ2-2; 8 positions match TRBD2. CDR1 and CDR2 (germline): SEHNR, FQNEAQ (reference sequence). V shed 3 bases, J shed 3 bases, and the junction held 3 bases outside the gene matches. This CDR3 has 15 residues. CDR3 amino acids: CASSFREGHTGELFF. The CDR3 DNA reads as TGTGCCAGCAGCTTCCGGGAGGGCCACACCGGGGAGCTGTTTTTT.

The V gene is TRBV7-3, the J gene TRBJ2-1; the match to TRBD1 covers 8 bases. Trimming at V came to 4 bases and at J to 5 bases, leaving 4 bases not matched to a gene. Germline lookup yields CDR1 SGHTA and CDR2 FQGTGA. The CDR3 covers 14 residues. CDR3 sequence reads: CASSSWTGNNEQFF. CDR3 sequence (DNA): TGTGCCAGCAGCTCCTGGACAGGGAACAATGAGCAGTTCTTC. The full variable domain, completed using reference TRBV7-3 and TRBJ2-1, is GAGVSQTPSNKVTEKGKYVELRCDPISGHTALYWYRQSLGQGPEFLIYFQGTGAADDSGLPNDRFFAVRPEGSVSTLKIQRTERGDSAVYLCASSSWTGNNEQFFGPGTRLTVL.

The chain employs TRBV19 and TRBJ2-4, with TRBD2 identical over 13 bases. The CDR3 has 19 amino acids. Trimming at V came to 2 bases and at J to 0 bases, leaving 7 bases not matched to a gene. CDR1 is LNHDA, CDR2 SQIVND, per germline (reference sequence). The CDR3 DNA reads TGTGCCAGTAGTATAACTAGCGGGGGGGCCGGGCTAGCCAAAAACATTCAGTACTTC. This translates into CASSITSGGAGLAKNIQYF.

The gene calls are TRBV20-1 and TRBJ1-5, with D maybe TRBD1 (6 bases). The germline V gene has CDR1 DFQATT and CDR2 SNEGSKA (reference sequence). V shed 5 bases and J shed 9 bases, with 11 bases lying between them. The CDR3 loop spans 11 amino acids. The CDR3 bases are TGCAGTGCTGGAAACAGGGCGCCCCAGCATTTT. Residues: CSAGNRAPQHF.

The CDR3: CASSLDLGDTQYF. CDR3 nucleotides: TGTGCCAGCAGCTTAGACCTCGGGGATACGCAGTATTTT. The chain employs TRBV11-2 and TRBJ2-3; no definite D call. The CDR3 extends over 13 amino acids. The germline gives CDR1 SGHAT, CDR2 FQNNGV. V dropped 0 bases and J dropped 6 bases, with 7 bases sitting between them.

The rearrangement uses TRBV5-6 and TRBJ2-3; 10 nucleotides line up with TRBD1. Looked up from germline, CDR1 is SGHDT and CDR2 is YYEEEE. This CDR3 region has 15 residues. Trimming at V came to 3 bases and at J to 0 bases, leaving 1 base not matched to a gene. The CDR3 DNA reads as TGTGCCAGCAGCTGGGGACAGGGGAGCACAGATACGCAGTATTTT. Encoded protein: CASSWGQGSTDTQYF. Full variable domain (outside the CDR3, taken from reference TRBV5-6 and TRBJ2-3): DAGVTQSPTHLIKTRGQQVTLRCSPKSGHDTVSWYQQALGQGPQFIFQYYEEEERQRGNFPDRFSGHQFPNYSSELNVNALLLGDSALYLCASSWGQGSTDTQYFGPGTRLTVL.

The CDR3 sequence: CASRTGTGSYEQYF. DNA for the CDR3: TGTGCCAGTAGGACCGGGACAGGTTCCTACGAGCAGTACTTC. The chain carries TRBV19 and TRBJ2-7, with 8 bases aligning to TRBD1. This CDR3 region has 14 residues. Trimming removed 6 bases from V and 1 base from J; junction bases left unmatched: 5. Germline values: CDR1 LNHDA, CDR2 SQIVND (reference sequence).

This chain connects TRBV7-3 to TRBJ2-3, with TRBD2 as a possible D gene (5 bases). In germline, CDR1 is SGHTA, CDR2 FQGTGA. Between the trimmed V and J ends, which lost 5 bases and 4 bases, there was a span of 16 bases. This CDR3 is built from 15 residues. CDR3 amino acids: CASSQLSGAADTQYF. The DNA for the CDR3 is TGTGCCAGCAGCCAGCTGAGCGGCGCCGCAGATACGCAGTATTTT.

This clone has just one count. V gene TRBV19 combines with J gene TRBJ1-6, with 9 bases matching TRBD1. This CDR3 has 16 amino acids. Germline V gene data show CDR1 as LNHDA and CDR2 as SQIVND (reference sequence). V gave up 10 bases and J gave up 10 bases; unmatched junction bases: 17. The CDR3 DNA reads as TGTGCCACCAATAACCCGGGACAGGGTATTTCCTCACCCCTCCACTTT. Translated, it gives CATNNPGQGISSPLHF.

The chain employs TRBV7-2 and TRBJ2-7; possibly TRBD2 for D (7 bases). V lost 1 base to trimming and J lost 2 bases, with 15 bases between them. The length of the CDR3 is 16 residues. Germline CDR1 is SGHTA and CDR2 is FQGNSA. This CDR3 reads CASSLGRGGVTYEQYF. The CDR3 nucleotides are TGTGCCAGCAGCTTAGGTCGAGGGGGGGTCACCTACGAGCAGTACTTC.